The 30 T cell receptor beta chains below come from one sample, sequenced in a study of shared clonotypes between healthy human individuals. CD8 cells classed as naive were CD45RO-negative and positively selected for CCR7, excluding terminally differentiated effector memory CD45RA+ cells. Repertoires were generated with immunoSEQ multiplex PCR, while TCRdb's copy carries only in-frame clones and drops some. The table has 660,000 or so clones, about 95% seen once. Input material: naive CD8+ T cells sorted from blood. Receptor source: a woman aged 25 to 39 in good health.

The chain links TRBV9 to TRBJ1-2; 7 bases agree with TRBD1. The V and J ends lost 2 bases and 4 bases, in that order; junction bases with no gene match: 8. The CDR3 sequence is 15 residues long. Germline CDR1 reads SGDLS; CDR2 reads YYNGEE. For the CDR3, the DNA is TGTGCCAGCAGCGTCCACAGGGGTAGCATCTATGGCTACACCTTC. Translation gives CASSVHRGSIYGYTF.

This chain connects TRBV4-1 to TRBJ2-4, with D unclear. Germline V gene sequence: CDR1 MGHRA, CDR2 YSYEKL. With 0 bases removed from V and 0 bases from J, the gap between germline ends came to 12 bases. This CDR3 contains 17 residues. The CDR3 DNA sequence: TGCGCCAGCAGCCAAGATACGGCAGCTCTAGCCAAAAACATTCAGTACTTC. This codes for CASSQDTAALAKNIQYF.

This clone was found once. The chain is built from TRBV7-9 and TRBJ1-2; a weak D match, TRBD1 (5 bases). The V end lost 4 bases, the J end lost 3 bases, and 9 bases lay between the germline ends. This CDR3 spans 13 amino acids. The germline gives CDR1 SEHNR, CDR2 FQNEAQ (reference sequence). DNA for the CDR3: TGTGCCAGCAGCTCCAGGGTTGACTATGGCTACACCTTC. Encoded protein: CASSSRVDYGYTF.

V and J are TRBV30 and TRBJ2-1; D is possibly TRBD1 or TRBD2 (5 bases each). The germline V gene has CDR1 GTSNPN and CDR2 SVGIG (reference sequence). The CDR3 has 14 residues. V was cut by 2 bases and J by 8 bases, with 16 bases left in between. The CDR3 sequence is CAWSPMGLGDEQFF. The CDR3 DNA reads as TGTGCCTGGAGTCCGATGGGCCTGGGGGATGAGCAGTTCTTC.

The rearrangement uses TRBV27 and TRBJ2-1; D is possibly TRBD2 (7 bases). The germline CDR1 and CDR2 sequences are MNHEY and SMNVEV (reference sequence). The CDR3 loop spans 15 amino acids. With 8 bases removed from V and 8 bases from J, the gap between germline ends came to 22 bases. As DNA, the CDR3 is TGTGCCAGCGGGGCCGGGGGGCTATTGATATATGAGCAGTTCTTC. It encodes CASGAGGLLIYEQFF.

The rearrangement uses TRBV28 and TRBJ1-2; D may be TRBD1 (5 bases). This CDR3 comprises 14 residues. V was pared by 0 bases and J by 2 bases, with 7 bases between. Germline V CDR1 and CDR2: MDHEN, SYDVKM. Here the CDR3 DNA reads TGTGCCAGCAGTTTATGGGGGCCCAACTATGGCTACACCTTC. It specifies CASSLWGPNYGYTF.

This rearrangement joins TRBV12-5 to TRBJ2-2, with D possibly TRBD1 on 5 matching bases. The CDR3 is made up of 15 amino acids. Germline V CDR1 and CDR2: LGHNT, FRNRAP. Deletions cut 1 base from V and 2 bases from J, with 8 bases between. In nucleotides, the CDR3 is TGTGCTAGTGGTTTGGGGCAGGGTAACACCGGGGAGCTGTTTTTT. This gives the protein CASGLGQGNTGELFF.

The gene calls are TRBV4-1 and TRBJ2-5, with D hard to call. V lost 4 bases to trimming and J lost 5 bases, with 14 bases between them. Looked up from germline, CDR1 is MGHRA and CDR2 is YSYEKL. CDR3 size: 14 residues. CDR3 nucleotide sequence: TGCGCCAGCAGCCCTCATGCGGCCGGGGAGACCCAGTACTTC. Translation: CASSPHAAGETQYF.

This chain connects TRBV19 to TRBJ2-4; 9 bases align to TRBD1. The J segment lost 1 base and the V segment lost 5 bases, leaving 9 bases of the junction unmatched. Germline CDR1 is LNHDA and CDR2 is SQIVND (reference sequence). The CDR3 sequence is 17 residues long. The CDR3 region has the DNA TGTGCCAGTAGTCCATGGACAGGGGACCTCGCCAAAAACATTCAGTACTTC. This encodes CASSPWTGDLAKNIQYF.

This clone was recorded once. The chain has TRBV10-1 and TRBJ2-5, with a possible D match to TRBD1 (6 bases). The J call could be wrong; TRBJ2-7 is a better fit for the DNA end. Germline V gene sequence: CDR1 WNHNN, CDR2 SYGVQD (reference sequence). The CDR3 sequence is 14 residues long. The CDR3 nucleotides read TGCGCCAGCAGTGAGTCTACAGGGAAGGACGAGCAGTACTTC. As protein: CASSESTGKDEQYF.

The gene calls are TRBV19 and TRBJ1-1, with D perhaps TRBD1 (6 bases). Trimming pared 2 bases from V and 6 bases from J, leaving 16 bases between. The CDR3 totals 15 residues. CDR1 is LNHDA, CDR2 SQIVND, per germline (reference sequence). The CDR3 nucleotides read TGTGCCAGTAGTATAATGGTACGGGGGGCGTCTGAAGCTTTCTTT. This codes for CASSIMVRGASEAFF.

Comment on this clone: Other DNA sequences of this sample code for an identical CDR3. The chain is built from TRBV11-2 and TRBJ2-1; D may match TRBD1 or TRBD2 (5 bases each). The CDR3 runs 13 residues. V was pared by 1 base and J by 4 bases, with 5 bases between. CDR1 and CDR2 (germline): SGHAT, FQNNGV. The DNA for the CDR3 is TGTGCCAGCAGCTTAGGGGGGTACAATGAGCAGTTCTTC. This gives the protein CASSLGGYNEQFF. Together with reference TRBV11-2 and TRBJ2-1, the CDR3 gives the full variable domain: EAGVAQSPRYKIIEKRQSVAFWCNPISGHATLYWYQQILGQGPKLLIQFQNNGVVDDSQLPKDRFSAERLKGVDSTLKIQPAKLEDSAVYLCASSLGGYNEQFFGPGTRLTVL.

This clone showed up just once. This chain uses TRBV29-1 with TRBJ2-3; TRBD1 might be the D (6 bases). Germline CDR1 and CDR2: SQVTM and ANQGSEA. The CDR3 extends over 13 amino acids. The V and J ends lost 4 bases and 2 bases respectively, with 10 bases between them. This chain's CDR3 is CSVGGLNTDTQYF. CDR3 sequence (DNA): TGCAGCGTTGGGGGGCTAAACACAGATACGCAGTATTTT.

This clone came up once. The rearrangement links TRBV25-1 to TRBJ2-7; a weak D match, TRBD1 (5 bases). CDR1 and CDR2 from the germline V gene are MGHDK and SYGVNS. The V and J ends lost 2 bases and 6 bases respectively, with 8 bases between them. The CDR3 runs 12 residues. The CDR3 DNA sequence: TGTGCCAGCAGTGAACAGGGCAGCGAGCAGTACTTC. As protein: CASSEQGSEQYF.

This CDR3 reads CASSLKSGTSGTYEQYF. In DNA form, the CDR3 reads TGTGCCAGCAGCCTAAAGTCCGGGACTAGCGGGACCTACGAGCAGTACTTC. V gene TRBV11-2 combines with J gene TRBJ2-7; 13 bases are shared with TRBD2. Germline V gene sequence: CDR1 SGHAT, CDR2 FQNNGV. V lost 5 bases and J lost 2; bases outside the gene matches: 9. The CDR3 contains 17 residues.

In regard to this clone: This same CDR3 is encoded by further DNA sequences in the sample. V gene TRBV28 combines with J gene TRBJ1-1, with no clear D. The CDR3 totals 13 residues. Germline V gene sequence: CDR1 MDHEN, CDR2 SYDVKM. V lost 3 bases and J 0 bases, leaving 5 bases between the germline ends. The CDR3 DNA is TGTGCCAGCAGTTTCACCATGAACACTGAAGCTTTCTTT. As protein: CASSFTMNTEAFF.

The V gene is TRBV7-9, the J gene TRBJ2-1; D remains unclear. The CDR3 consists of 16 residues. Germline V gene data show CDR1 as SEHNR and CDR2 as FQNEAQ (reference sequence). Trimming stripped 0 bases from V and 2 bases from J, with 11 bases between. The DNA of the CDR3 is TGTGCCAGCAGCTTAGCGGGCCCCGTAACCTACAATGAGCAGTTCTTC. As protein: CASSLAGPVTYNEQFF. Variable domain in full (rest from reference TRBV7-9 and TRBJ2-1): DTGVSQNPRHKITKRGQNVTFRCDPISEHNRLYWYRQTLGQGPEFLTYFQNEAQLEKSRLLSDRFSAERPKGSFSTLEIQRTEQGDSAMYLCASSLAGPVTYNEQFFGPGTRLTVL.

This clone was seen only once. The V gene is TRBV7-9, the J gene TRBJ2-7; 8 bases agree with TRBD2. Germline CDR1 reads SEHNR; CDR2 reads FQNEAQ (reference sequence). With V trimmed by 5 bases and J by 3 bases, 3 bases remained unmatched. The CDR3 consists of 13 residues. The CDR3 DNA reads TGTGCCAGCAGCGTCGGGACTAGCTACGAGCAGTACTTC. Translated: CASSVGTSYEQYF.

The chain carries TRBV13 and TRBJ2-5; D is perhaps TRBD1 or TRBD2 (5 bases each). Germline lookup yields CDR1 PRHDT and CDR2 FYEKMQ (reference sequence). The CDR3 loop spans 13 amino acids. V lost 5 bases and J 3 bases, leaving 10 bases between the germline ends. CDR3 coding DNA: TGTGCCAGCAGCGAGGGACGGAAAGAGACCCAGTACTTC. It translates to CASSEGRKETQYF.

This chain joins TRBV19 and TRBJ1-2; 10 bases map to TRBD1. The germline V gene has CDR1 LNHDA and CDR2 SQIVND (reference sequence). The trim removed 0 bases at V and 5 bases at J, leaving 6 bases unmatched. The CDR3 runs to 16 residues. DNA for the CDR3: TGTGCCAGTAGTATAGATCGCACGGACAGGGGGTATGGCTACACCTTC. Translating gives CASSIDRTDRGYGYTF.

This rearrangement joins TRBV19 to TRBJ2-3; D could derive from TRBD1 or TRBD2 (5 bases each). The CDR3 has 15 residues. V was pared by 4 bases and J by 0 bases, with 11 bases between. Germline CDR1 reads LNHDA; CDR2 reads SQIVND (reference sequence). CDR3 protein: CASSTGTFSTDTQYF. The CDR3 nucleotides are TGTGCCAGTAGTACAGGGACGTTTAGCACAGATACGCAGTATTTT.

The chain carries TRBV27 and TRBJ2-7; maybe TRBD1 (5 bases). In germline, CDR1 is MNHEY, CDR2 SMNVEV (reference sequence). The CDR3 spans 14 residues. The V end lost 0 bases, the J end lost 2 bases, and 8 bases lay between the germline ends. CDR3: CASSLSGAAYEQYF. The DNA for the CDR3 is TGTGCCAGCAGTTTATCTGGGGCCGCCTACGAGCAGTACTTC.

The chain couples TRBV27 to TRBJ2-2; 10 positions match TRBD2. The V gene end was trimmed by 0 bases and the J gene end by 2 bases; junction bases not matched to a gene: 9. From germline, CDR1 is MNHEY and CDR2 SMNVEV (reference sequence). The CDR3 has 19 amino acids. CDR3 sequence reads: CASSLSWVAGGINTGELFF. CDR3 DNA: TGTGCCAGCAGTTTATCGTGGGTAGCGGGAGGAATTAACACCGGGGAGCTGTTTTTT.

The chain carries TRBV18 and TRBJ2-3; D uncertain. Trimming removed 2 bases from V and 2 bases from J, with 17 bases in between. Germline loops: CDR1 KGHSH, CDR2 LQKENI. The CDR3 has 17 residues. The CDR3 DNA follows: TGTGCCAGCTCACCAAAGACGAGCCCCGACCCCACAGATACGCAGTATTTT. The encoded protein is CASSPKTSPDPTDTQYF.

V is TRBV6-1 and J is TRBJ2-2; D remains ambiguous. Germline CDR1 is MNHNS and CDR2 is SASEGT. Deletions cut 7 bases from V and 2 bases from J, with 8 bases between. The CDR3 runs 13 residues. The CDR3 sequence is CASIRENTGELFF. The CDR3 bases are TGTGCCAGCATTAGGGAAAACACCGGGGAGCTGTTTTTT.

This clone was counted once. This rearrangement joins TRBV27 to TRBJ2-7, with a tentative D call TRBD1 (5 bases). The CDR3 sequence is 14 residues long. Per the germline V gene, CDR1 is MNHEY and CDR2 is SMNVEV (reference sequence). V gave up 2 bases and J gave up 3 bases, with 11 bases separating them. The DNA for the CDR3 is TGTGCCAGCAGTTTAAGGGGCCAACACTACGAGCAGTACTTC. Translated: CASSLRGQHYEQYF.

The chain recombines TRBV6-5 with TRBJ2-7; a possible D gene is TRBD2 (6 bases). The CDR3 consists of 13 residues. Per the germline V gene, CDR1 is MNHEY and CDR2 is SVGAGI. The germline V and J ends were trimmed by 7 bases and 3 bases, with 13 bases remaining between them. Here the CDR3 reads CASKGGVNYEQYF. CDR3 sequence (DNA): TGTGCCAGCAAAGGCGGGGTCAACTACGAGCAGTACTTC.

The rearrangement joins TRBV6-4 to TRBJ2-3; a weak D match, TRBD2 (6 bases). The CDR3 spans 15 residues. Germline CDR1 is MRHNA and CDR2 is SNTAGT. V was shortened by 6 bases and J by 0 bases, with 13 bases between the two germline ends. The CDR3 is CASSPLAFSTDTQYF. For the CDR3, the DNA is TGTGCCAGCAGCCCGCTAGCGTTCAGCACAGATACGCAGTATTTT.

The chain links TRBV19 to TRBJ1-2; D possibly corresponds to TRBD1 (5 bases). The V end was cut by 0 bases, the J end by 5 bases, with 19 bases between. CDR3 length: 17 amino acids. Germline loops: CDR1 LNHDA, CDR2 SQIVND (reference sequence). CDR3 in DNA: TGTGCCAGTAGTATAGATCGGGGCGCCGCCGGTAGTTATGGCTACACCTTC. As protein: CASSIDRGAAGSYGYTF.

The V call is TRBV30, the J call TRBJ2-1; D is unresolved. The germline CDR1 and CDR2 sequences are GTSNPN and SVGIG (reference sequence). Trimming pared 5 bases from V and 0 bases from J, leaving 11 bases between. This CDR3 is built from 14 residues. This chain's CDR3 is CAWRGLSSYNEQFF. The CDR3 coding sequence is TGTGCCTGGCGAGGTCTGAGCTCCTACAATGAGCAGTTCTTC.